This is a list of T cell receptor beta chains from one sample in a study of T cell changes during pregnancy in multiple sclerosis. Assay: immunoSEQ multiplex PCR; the TCRdb copy retains only in-frame clones and omits some. The repertoire holds roughly 38,000 clones, with 91% as singletons. Material: CD4+ T cells from peripheral blood mononuclear cells, obtained in the second trimester of pregnancy. Receptors were obtained from a female donor in good health, enrolled as a control in a pregnancy study. The CDR3 runs from the conserved cysteine through the conserved F or W. The D gene is left open where the match is weak. Clone size is not always given. Where it is, it says once, few, many or a class for expanded clones.

clone_size,d_call,v_call,j_call,cdr3_nt,cdr3_aa
-,-,TRBV7-2,TRBJ2-2,TGTGCCAGCAGCGACTATTTGGCCGGGGAGCTGTTTTTT,CASSDYLAGELFF
-,-,TRBV5-1,TRBJ2-3,TGCGCCAGCAGCGCCCGGGGAGGCACAGATACGCAGTATTTT,CASSARGGTDTQYF
-,-,TRBV4-1,TRBJ1-2,TGCGCCAGCAGCCAAGACCCCCCTTGGGCTGGCTACACCTTC,CASSQDPPWAGYTF
-,TRBD1,TRBV28,TRBJ2-7,TGTGCCAGCCTTGGGGACAGATTAATACACTACGAGCAGTACTTC,CASLGDRLIHYEQYF
-,-,TRBV9,TRBJ1-4,TGTGCCAGCAGCGCCAAAGACAGGCTGAGGGAGGAAAAACTGTTTTTT,CASSAKDRLREEKLFF
-,TRBD1,TRBV6-5,TRBJ2-6,TGTGCCAGGGGACAGATCTCTGGGGCCAACGTCCTGACTTTC,CARGQISGANVLTF
once,TRBD2,TRBV10-2,TRBJ2-7,TGCGCCAGCAGTGTCAGCGGGACCTACGAGCAGTACTTC,CASSVSGTYEQYF
-,-,TRBV2,TRBJ2-1,TGTGCCAGCATGGCGGTTTCGTCCCCCAATGAGCAGTTCTTC,CASMAVSSPNEQFF
-,TRBD2,TRBV19,TRBJ2-3,TGTGCCAGTACGGGCAGACTAGCCGCTAGCACAGATACGCAGTATTTT,CASTGRLAASTDTQYF
-,-,TRBV7-9,TRBJ1-5,TGTGCCAGCAGCTTAGGAGGGTATAGCAATCAGCCCCAGCATTTT,CASSLGGYSNQPQHF
once,-,TRBV14,TRBJ2-3,TGTGCCAGCAGCCAAGCGGGAGCCTCTGGAGATACGCAGTATTTT,CASSQAGASGDTQYF
-,TRBD2,TRBV6-5,TRBJ2-1,TGTGCCAGCAGCAGCGGGGCGACCCAGCAGTTCTTC,CASSSGATQQFF
-,TRBD2,TRBV19,TRBJ2-3,TGTGCCAGTATACCTAGCGGGGGTAATACGCAGTATTTT,CASIPSGGNTQYF
-,TRBD2,TRBV18,TRBJ2-3,TGTGCCAGCTCATCGCGGTCTAGCGGGACCACAGATACGCAGTATTTT,CASSSRSSGTTDTQYF
-,TRBD1,TRBV15,TRBJ1-1,TGTGCCACCAGCATGGGCACAGGGGGCGTCACTGAAGCTTTCTTT,CATSMGTGGVTEAFF
-,-,TRBV10-1,TRBJ2-3,TGCGCCAGCCTATCTGTCGGGGTCTGGAGTGATCCCTCGGAAGATACGCAGTATTTT,CASLSVGVWSDPSEDTQYF
-,TRBD1,TRBV6-1,TRBJ1-2,TGTGCCAGCAGTGAAGCCGGGGACAGAGTTAACTATGGCTACACCTTC,CASSEAGDRVNYGYTF
-,-,TRBV28,TRBJ2-7,TGTGCCAGCAGTTTTGTAGGACAGTCCTACGAGCAGTACTTC,CASSFVGQSYEQYF
-,TRBD1,TRBV5-1,TRBJ2-7,TGCGCCAGCAGCTTGAGACAGGGAACCTACGAGCAGTACTTC,CASSLRQGTYEQYF
-,TRBD1,TRBV5-5,TRBJ1-3,TGTGCCAGCAGCTTGAGACAGGGGAATTTAGTGGGAGGAAACACCATATATTTT,CASSLRQGNLVGGNTIYF
once,TRBD2,TRBV28,TRBJ2-7,TGTGCCAGCAGTTTGACTAGCGGGGGGACCGAGCAGTACTTC,CASSLTSGGTEQYF
-,TRBD1,TRBV6-1,TRBJ1-3,TGTGCCAGCAGTGGGACAGGGGGCTTATGGCACACCATATATTTT,CASSGTGGLWHTIYF
-,-,TRBV10-3,TRBJ1-5,TGTGCCATCAAGCGGGACTACAATCAGCCCCAGCATTTT,CAIKRDYNQPQHF
-,-,TRBV5-1,TRBJ1-2,TGCGCCAGCAGCTTGGCGGACACGGACTATGGCTACACCTTC,CASSLADTDYGYTF
-,-,TRBV5-1,TRBJ2-1,TGCGCCAGCAGCTTGGTGGCGGGCCACAATGAGCAGTTCTTC,CASSLVAGHNEQFF
-,TRBD1,TRBV19,TRBJ1-2,TGTGCCAGTAGGACCCCGCCGGGACAGACCGTTCCTGGCTATGGCTACACCTTC,CASRTPPGQTVPGYGYTF
-,TRBD1,TRBV10-1,TRBJ2-7,TGCGCCAGCAGTCCCGGGACAGGGGGTGTCGAGCAGTACTTC,CASSPGTGGVEQYF
-,TRBD2,TRBV5-5,TRBJ2-1,TGTGCCAGCCTCCGTGGTCCCGGGGGGAATGAGCAGTTCTTC,CASLRGPGGNEQFF
-,-,TRBV30,TRBJ2-5,TGTGCCTGGAGTAGGGGGAGGGGGGAGACCCAGTACTTC,CAWSRGRGETQYF
-,TRBD2,TRBV7-9,TRBJ2-3,TGTGCCAGCAGCTTAATGGGGGGGGCAGATACGCAGTATTTT,CASSLMGGADTQYF
-,-,TRBV12-5,TRBJ2-1,TGTGCTAGTGGTTTTGGAGTAAGTGTCAATGAGCAGTTCTTC,CASGFGVSVNEQFF
-,TRBD1,TRBV4-1,TRBJ2-7,TGCGCCAGCAGCCAAGCCGTCGGGACAGGGCTCCCGTACGAGCAGTACTTC,CASSQAVGTGLPYEQYF
-,-,TRBV10-1,TRBJ1-1,TGCGCCAGCAGTGTTTCGGGGGACACTGAAGCTTTCTTT,CASSVSGDTEAFF
-,TRBD2,TRBV5-4,TRBJ2-1,TGTGCCAGCAGCTTGGCACGGGCTAGCGGGAGCCACAATGAGCAGTTCTTC,CASSLARASGSHNEQFF
few,-,TRBV19,TRBJ1-1,TGTGCCAGTAGTCCCCACAGGGAAAACACTGAAGCTTTCTTT,CASSPHRENTEAFF
once,TRBD2,TRBV11-2,TRBJ2-1,TGTGCCAGCAGCCCTTGGACTAGCCGCTCCTACAATGAGCAGTTCTTC,CASSPWTSRSYNEQFF
-,-,TRBV19,TRBJ2-1,TGTGCCAGTAGCCCAAACAGGATCTCCTACAATGAGCAGTTCTTC,CASSPNRISYNEQFF
-,-,TRBV5-6,TRBJ1-1,TGTGCCAGCAGCTTGTTTGCCGGAGCCCTGAACACTGAAGCTTTCTTT,CASSLFAGALNTEAFF
-,-,TRBV4-1,TRBJ2-3,TGCGCCAGCAGCCTAGCGGCTAGCACAGATACGCAGTATTTT,CASSLAASTDTQYF
-,-,TRBV5-6,TRBJ2-2,TGTGCCAGCAGCTTTGGGGCTTGGAACACCGGGGAGCTGTTTTTT,CASSFGAWNTGELFF
-,-,TRBV5-1,TRBJ2-4,TGCGCCAGACAATCGCCGGGAGTCAAAAACATTCAGTACTTC,CARQSPGVKNIQYF
-,-,TRBV7-8,TRBJ1-3,TGTGCCAGCAGCTCCCGGGTCGTCTCTGGAAACACCATATATTTT,CASSSRVVSGNTIYF